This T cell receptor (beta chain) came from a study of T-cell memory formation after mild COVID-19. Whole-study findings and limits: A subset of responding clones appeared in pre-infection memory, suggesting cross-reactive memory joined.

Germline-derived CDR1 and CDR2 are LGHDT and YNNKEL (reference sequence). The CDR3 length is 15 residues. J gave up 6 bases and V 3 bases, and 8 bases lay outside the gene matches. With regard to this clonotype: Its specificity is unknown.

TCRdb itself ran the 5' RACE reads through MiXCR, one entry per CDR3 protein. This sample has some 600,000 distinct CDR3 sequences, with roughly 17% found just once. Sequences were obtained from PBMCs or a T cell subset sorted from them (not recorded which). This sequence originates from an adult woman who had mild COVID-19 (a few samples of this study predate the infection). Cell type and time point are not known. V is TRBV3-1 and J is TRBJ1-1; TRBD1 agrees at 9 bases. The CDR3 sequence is CASSQNRGLLAEAFF. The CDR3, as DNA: TGTGCCAGCAGCCAGAACAGGGGGCTCCTAGCTGAAGCTTTCTTT.